This T cell receptor beta chain was recorded in a study of T cells in Graves' hyperthyroidism and ophthalmopathy. At the level of the study: Sampling of peripheral blood happened at initial diagnosis, prior to any treatment.

This clonotype appeared many times. In germline, CDR1 is SNHLY, CDR2 FYNNEI. The CDR3 spans 14 residues. The V end was cut by 5 bases, the J end by 0 bases, with 11 bases between. Graves' hyperthyroidism was deemed stable given no ophthalmopathy progression within 18 months. Lactation, pregnancy, other autoimmune disease or uncontrolled infection excluded patients. In making diagnoses, clinical symptoms, serum thyroxine and TRAb, thyroid ultrasound and orbital computed tomography were all used. Using RNA transcripts as the source, TCR beta CDR3 regions were amplified. A first-round RT-PCR of the TCR CDR3 used the HTBI primer set. TCRdb re-called the multiplex PCR reads through MiXCR, storing one row per CDR3 protein. This table has 650,000 to 750,000 distinct CDR3 sequences, 12% to 15% appearing once.

The chain employs TRBV2 and TRBJ2-7; a weak D match, TRBD2 (6 bases). The sample was blood. The source of this sequence is a woman aged 18-29 years with Graves' hyperthyroidism. Here the CDR3 reads CASSTGEASYEQYF. The CDR3 DNA reads TGTGCCAGCAGTACGGGGGAGGCCTCCTACGAGCAGTACTTC.